Listed below are T cell receptor beta chains from one sample, sequenced in a study of cytomegalovirus exposure and HLA in healthy donors. The protocol was immunoSEQ multiplex PCR, while the TCRdb copy is restricted to in-frame clones and leaves out a portion. This table has about 150,000 clones, approximately 84% appearing once. Material: PBMCs. All receptors derive from a woman under 30 in good health and CMV-seronegative. CDR3s include the opening cysteine and the closing phenylalanine or tryptophan. Fields, in order: D gene, J gene, V gene, clone size, CDR3 DNA, CDR3 protein. A D gene is named only where the DNA matches it firmly. Only some rows state a clone size, as once, few, many or a class for expanded clones.

TRBD2	TRBJ2-2	TRBV7-7	.	TGTGCTAGCAGCGATTCCCGCGGGAGGTCCACCGGGGAGCTGTTTTTT	CASSDSRGRSTGELFF
TRBD2	TRBJ2-7	TRBV7-8	.	TGTGCCAGCAGCCCCGGACTAGCGGGAGGGCCCCCAGCGGCCTACGAGCAGTACTTC	CASSPGLAGGPPAAYEQYF
.	TRBJ1-4	TRBV4-3	.	TGCGCCAGCAGCCAAGATAACGGTGAAAAACTGTTTTTT	CASSQDNGEKLFF
.	TRBJ2-3	TRBV5-4	.	TGTGCCAGCAGCACTGTAGCGGTTACAGATACGCAGTATTTT	CASSTVAVTDTQYF
TRBD1	TRBJ2-5	TRBV5-4	.	TGTGCCAGCAGCCAAGGGGGCGCGGCAGAGACCCAGTACTTC	CASSQGGAAETQYF
.	TRBJ2-7	TRBV6-1	.	TGTGCCAGCAGTGAAGTTTTGGGGGCAGGGTTGATCTACGAGCAGTACTTC	CASSEVLGAGLIYEQYF
TRBD2	TRBJ2-3	TRBV9	.	TGTGCCAGCAGCGGGGGGGGAGGACTAGCGGGGAGGGATACGCAGTATTTT	CASSGGGGLAGRDTQYF
.	TRBJ1-2	TRBV27	once	TGTGCCAGCAGTTTAGCCGCGGCCAGGGACTATGGCTACGCCTTC	CASSLAAARDYGYAF
.	TRBJ1-1	TRBV7-9	.	TGTGCCAGCAGCGCGTTACAGGAGGGCACTGAAGCTTTCTTT	CASSALQEGTEAFF
TRBD1	TRBJ2-3	TRBV28	once	TGTGCCAGCAGTTTCGGACAGGGGGCAACAGATACGCAGTATTTT	CASSFGQGATDTQYF
.	TRBJ2-6	TRBV28	once	TGTGCCAGCAGTTTAGTGAGTTACGGGGCCAACGTCCTGACTTTC	CASSLVSYGANVLTF
TRBD2	TRBJ2-1	TRBV27	.	TGTGCCAGCAGTCCGCGGACTAGCGGGACTTCCTACAATGAGCAGTTCTTC	CASSPRTSGTSYNEQFF
.	TRBJ1-4	TRBV10-3	.	TGTGCCAGCAGCCGCCAAGACAGCGTTGGAGAAAAACTGTTTTTT	CASSRQDSVGEKLFF
.	TRBJ2-1	TRBV27	.	TGTGCCAGCAGCCAAAGGGGGGAGGGGTCCAATGAGCAGTTCTTC	CASSQRGEGSNEQFF
TRBD1	TRBJ1-1	TRBV27	.	TGTGCCAGCAGTCCGGACAGGGCCCACACTGAAGCTTTCTTT	CASSPDRAHTEAFF
TRBD2	TRBJ2-1	TRBV19	.	TGTGCCAGTAGTAACCTCCGGGACTACGAGCAGTTCTTC	CASSNLRDYEQFF
TRBD2	TRBJ2-3	TRBV7-2	.	TGTGCCAGCAGCTTAGCGCGGGGATTAGCGGGAGGGCCAGATACGCAGTATTTT	CASSLARGLAGGPDTQYF
.	TRBJ2-6	TRBV21-1	once	TGTGCCAGCAGCACGGAGGACAGGGCCCCTGGGGCCAACGTCCTGACTTTC	CASSTEDRAPGANVLTF
TRBD1	TRBJ1-2	TRBV2	.	TGTGCCACCGGACAGGGCTATGGCTACACCTTC	CATGQGYGYTF
.	TRBJ2-2	TRBV11-3	.	TGTGCCAGCAGCTTACGGGAGAGGCCCGGGGAGCTGTTTTTT	CASSLRERPGELFF
.	TRBJ2-2	TRBV9	.	TGTGCCAGCAGCGTAGGCGGAGACACCGGGGAGCTGTTTTTT	CASSVGGDTGELFF
TRBD2	TRBJ2-1	TRBV7-3	.	TGTGCCAGCAGCCCCGTTCCGCGGGAGCTGCATAATGAGCAGTTCTTC	CASSPVPRELHNEQFF